This note documents a single TCR beta chain sequence. This clone's antigen is unknown. Per-base qualities were not stored, and no clone one base away is much larger. This sample stems from a study of human T cells and chemical hapten exposure (dated by TCRdb to the early 2020s). In the study overall: For sensitization, 2% DPC in acetone was applied to a 2 cm by 2 cm area of upper inner arm skin. Patient blood was sampled pre-sensitization (week 0) and at 2, 6 and about 24 weeks after DPC sensitization. In alopecia patients, the study followed how the peripheral blood TCR repertoire changed in vivo over primary and secondary sensitization to diphenylcyclopropenone (DPC), a hapten. Libraries were pooled for sequencing, and variation in per-sample TCR yields was attributed mainly to small differences in library volumes within the pool. Twenty-nine alopecia patients provided blood for TCR sequencing at one to four time points (pre-sensitization, 2, 6 and 24 weeks). Patch testing was performed on the upper back with Finn chambers containing 0.01% DPC, and the patch tests were scored after 6 days according to International Contact Dermatitis Research Group standards. The patient cohort, mostly female, included alopecia areata with under or over 50% scalp involvement, alopecia totalis and alopecia universalis. Weekly therapeutic DPC doses were additionally applied to the scalp of patients throughout the roughly 26-week study period. The study at large found these results: Repeated subsampling changed both the strength of the expansion versus patch-test correlation and the threshold at which that correlation became significant. Compared with pre-sensitization or healthy control sets, expanded TCRs formed significantly more large CDR3 similarity clusters, which is consistent with antigen-driven responses. Patch test score was positively correlated with the number of PT1 expanded TCRs, with significance at thresholds 8, 16 and 32 but not at 4. Alopecia, a presumed autoimmune disease, was present in all patients, so the immune response of the patients might differ from that of healthy individuals. The number of TCRs above 1 in 1000 frequency did not change with DPC sensitization; there was no evidence of global repertoire structure alterations.

The CDR3 spans 15 residues, from the cysteine through the phenylalanine. The CDR3 DNA has 45 bases and is translated from base 1. Compared with germline, V lacks 5 bases and J lacks 6 bases; bases without a gene match: 9. Libraries were made using RACE. The sample was run on a NextSeq 500. During library preparation, unique molecular identifiers were attached to individual cDNA molecules so that TCRs could be counted in a quantitative, reproducible way. For every blood RNA sample, sequencing covered both the TCR alpha and TCR beta chains. The paper's processing steps were these. A median of roughly 100,000 TCRs per sample was observed, with a range of about 23,224 to 690,600. V, J and CDR3 annotation of the TCR reads was performed with the Decombinator software suite. Every sample was subsampled to the same number of TCRs (28,000) for the PS versus PT1 abundance plots. Expanded TCRs were defined as absent before sensitization and observed at least eight times at the 2-week time point. In-frame beta chains were kept once TCRdb had trimmed the public reads at Q25 with fastp and called clones with MiXCR. Every CDR3 protein is listed once, alongside the most common genes and DNA of its rows. V and J calls and clone size were set by TCRdb, not the authors. The table for this sample lists 180,000 or so distinct CDR3 sequences; about 14% of them were counted only once. The top ten clones comprise less than 2% of the sample.

The time point tag for this specimen amounts to: patch test 1, 2 weeks after DPC sensitization. In the paper's terms, the treatment or condition label means: therapeutic diphenylcyclopropenone sensitization with weekly scalp DPC. At each patch-test visit, blood was drawn before the patch test was applied. Patients were eligible if aged 18 to 70, diagnosed with alopecia and judged suitable for DPC therapy, and pregnant patients were excluded. Total RNA was extracted from unfractionated whole blood that had been collected in Tempus Blood RNA tubes. Here the sequenced sample was whole blood, taken in connection with sensitization to the hapten diphenylcyclopropenone (DPC). This receptor was obtained from a young woman with alopecia areata. Some clones in this sample may be carry-over from other donors' samples. Here the chain combines TRBV12-3 or TRBV12-4 and TRBJ1-1, with 10 bases in between that match TRBD1. DNA sequence: TGTGCCAGCAGTCCGCGACAGGGGGCGGTGGCTGAAGCTTTCTTT. The translation is CASSPRQGAVAEAFF.